A selection of T cell receptor beta chains follows, all from one sample in a study of brain metastases from non-small cell lung cancer. Data came from immunoSEQ multiplex PCR; TCRdb stores just in-frame clones and leaves some out. This table has about 3,300 clones, about 95% appearing once. The sequenced sample consisted of tumor-adjacent normal tissue. These TCRs come from a donor aged 40 or older with non-small cell lung cancer. Each CDR3 is given with its conserved first and last residue. A D gene is named only where the DNA matches it firmly.

>NA|TRBV30|TRBJ1-2
TGTGCCTGGAGTGAGAATTTAGCATATGGCTACACCTTC
CAWSENLAYGYTF
>TRBD1|TRBV25-1|TRBJ1-2
TGTGCCAGCAGTGAATCGGACAGGGGGTTTGGTGGCTACACCTTC
CASSESDRGFGGYTF
>NA|TRBV18|TRBJ2-7
TGTGCCAGCTCTCACTCCCCCGGGCTCGAGCAGTACTTC
CASSHSPGLEQYF
>NA|TRBV7-6|TRBJ2-7
TGTGCCAGCAGCCGGGGGGCGGGCGAGAGCTCCTACGAGCAGTACTTC
CASSRGAGESSYEQYF
>NA|TRBV18|TRBJ1-3
TGTGCCAGCTCACCAGTTCCCGGGACTGCTGGAAACACCATATATTTT
CASSPVPGTAGNTIYF
>NA|TRBV5-6|TRBJ1-2
TGTGCCAGCAGCTCACCTTACGCCCCTAACTATGGCTACACCTTC
CASSSPYAPNYGYTF
>NA|TRBV28|TRBJ2-7
TGTGCCAGCAGTTTATCCTGGCGGAGCCCCTACGAGCAGTACTTC
CASSLSWRSPYEQYF
>NA|TRBV2|TRBJ1-1
TGTGCCAGCAGTGAAGTCGGGACCCCTGAAGCTTTCTTT
CASSEVGTPEAFF
>TRBD2|TRBV19|TRBJ2-3
TGTGCCAGTAGTGGAACGCAAGCGGGGGGTCACCCTAGCACAGATACGCAGTATTTT
CASSGTQAGGHPSTDTQYF
>NA|TRBV7-9|TRBJ2-5
TGTGCCAGCAGCTTAGCAAGGAGCGGACAAGAGACCCAGTACTTC
CASSLARSGQETQYF
>TRBD1|TRBV11-1|TRBJ1-2
TGTGCCAGCAGCTCCGGACAGGGGGCTGTCGATGGCTACACCTTC
CASSSGQGAVDGYTF